This T cell receptor beta chain appears in the sequencing data of a study of PD-1 blockade in classical Hodgkin lymphoma. Generated by immunoSEQ multiplex PCR, the TCRdb table keeps only in-frame clones and is missing some. This sample carries 80,000 to 95,000 clones, 75% to 85% of them seen once, and the ten largest clones take 17%. Time point of the sample: cycle 4 day 1 (C4D1), after around six weeks of nivolumab. Every patient had relapsed following autologous stem cell transplantation, and cohorts differed in brentuximab vedotin exposure. Patients had relapsed/refractory classical Hodgkin lymphoma with complete response, partial response or progressive disease as best response. This clonotype was sampled from a human donor with classical Hodgkin lymphoma. Sequences were derived from peripheral blood mononuclear cells (PBMCs), sampled before the fourth cycle of nivolumab.

For the CDR3, the DNA is TGCGCCACCTCAGGGGGGAGCTACAATGAGCAGTTCTTC. This gives the protein CATSGGSYNEQFF. V gene TRBV5-1 combines with J gene TRBJ2-1; possibly TRBD1 for D (7 bases). Germline CDR1 reads SGHRS; CDR2 reads YFSETQ. V dropped 9 bases and J dropped 3 bases, with 13 bases sitting between them. The CDR3 has 13 amino acids.